This T cell receptor beta chain was captured in a study of read filtering for tumor transcriptome and immune sequencing. Background on the study: Revised staging placed eight or nine patients in R-ISS I, approximately 16 in II, about 7 in III. After DNase treatment, RNA was made into whole-transcriptome libraries. TCR-mapped reads were about 4 to 11 million with IR-seq versus 85 to 1273 with RNA-seq. Regarding the study as a whole: About 80% of IR-seq clonotypes had one read, totaling about 3.5% of reads; RNA-seq: about 74% and 41%.

CDR3 size: 14 residues. Germline CDR1 and CDR2: SGHVS and FQNEAQ. J gave up 5 bases and V 1 base, and 4 bases lay outside the gene matches. The library was built from 400 to 500 ng RNA with molecular barcoded adaptors for alpha/delta and beta/gamma chains. TCRdb redid the calling of the reads with MiXCR, one entry per CDR3 protein. Of tens of thousands of distinct CDR3 sequences detected, about 20% appear once; the ten largest clones hold around two fifths. This clonotype has ten or more counts. As yet, its antigen is unknown. What was sequenced was a population of CD138-negative cells sorted from bone marrow. The V gene is TRBV7-8, the J gene TRBJ2-5; TRBD2 matches 7 bases. This sequence originates from a donor at least 40 years old with multiple myeloma. For the CDR3, the DNA is TGTGCCAGCAGCTTAGGTAGCGGGCGGGAGACCCAGTACTTC. Amino acid sequence: CASSLGSGRETQYF.